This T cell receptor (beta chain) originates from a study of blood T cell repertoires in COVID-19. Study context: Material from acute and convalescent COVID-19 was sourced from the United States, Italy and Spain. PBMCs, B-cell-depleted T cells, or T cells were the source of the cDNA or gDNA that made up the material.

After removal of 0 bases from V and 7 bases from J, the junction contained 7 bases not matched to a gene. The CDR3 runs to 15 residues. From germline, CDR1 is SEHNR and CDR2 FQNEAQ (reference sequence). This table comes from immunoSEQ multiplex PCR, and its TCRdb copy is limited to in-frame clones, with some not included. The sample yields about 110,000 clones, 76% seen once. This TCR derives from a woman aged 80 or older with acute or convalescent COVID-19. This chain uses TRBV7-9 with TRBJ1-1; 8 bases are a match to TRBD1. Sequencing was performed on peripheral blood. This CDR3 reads CASSLASGTGGEAFF. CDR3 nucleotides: TGTGCCAGCAGCTTAGCGAGCGGGACAGGCGGTGAAGCTTTCTTT.